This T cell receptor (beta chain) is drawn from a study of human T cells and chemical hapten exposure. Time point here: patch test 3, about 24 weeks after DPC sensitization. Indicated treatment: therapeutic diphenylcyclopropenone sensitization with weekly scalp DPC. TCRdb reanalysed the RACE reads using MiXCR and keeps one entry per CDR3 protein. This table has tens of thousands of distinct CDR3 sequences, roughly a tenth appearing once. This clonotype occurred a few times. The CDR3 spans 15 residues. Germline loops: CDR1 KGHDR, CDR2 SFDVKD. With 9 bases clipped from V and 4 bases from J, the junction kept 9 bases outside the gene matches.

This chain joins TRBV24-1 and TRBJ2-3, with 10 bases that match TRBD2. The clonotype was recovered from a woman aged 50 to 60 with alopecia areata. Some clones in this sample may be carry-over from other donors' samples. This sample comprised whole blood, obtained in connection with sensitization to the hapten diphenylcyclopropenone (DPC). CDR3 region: CATAEAGGPADTQYF. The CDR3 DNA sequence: TGTGCCACCGCGGAAGCGGGAGGGCCCGCAGATACGCAGTATTTT.